The source of this T cell receptor (beta chain) is a study of early T cells in non-severe SARS-CoV-2 infection (dated by TCRdb to the early 2020s). Concerning the study at large: Because TCR sequencing was done on bulk RNA from unsorted whole blood, the alpha and beta chains could not be paired. Overall study outcomes, separate from this receptor: Matching against VDJdb was skewed toward anti-spike CD8 responses, likely underestimated virus-specific expansions, and missed private and CD4 specificities.

The study was a case-control design nested within a healthcare worker cohort in London, UK, with weekly nasopharyngeal swab PCR tests and blood sampling. Healthcare workers were enrolled in the week of the UK lockdown, from 23 to 31 March 2020, and were followed every week for up to roughly 15 weeks. Including the terminal cysteine and phenylalanine, the CDR3 comprises 14 residues. The kept DNA is CDR3 alone, 42 bases in frame from the first base. Looking up the germline V gene yields CDR1 MGHRA and CDR2 YSYEKL. A distance of 12 bases separates the germline ends of V and J, which lose 4 bases and 5 bases respectively. This clonotype was observed many times. Which antigen it targets is not known. No per-base quality is available; no much larger clone lies one base away. The method was 5' RACE. Sequenced using a NextSeq 500. Unique molecular identifiers were attached to individual cDNA molecules in the TCR library protocol so that sequencing error and PCR bias could be corrected. Sequencing covered both TCR alpha and beta chains, and within each sample the abundances of alpha and beta sequences were tightly co-correlated. In the original analysis: V gene, J gene and CDR3 annotation of TCR sequences was performed with Decombinator V4. TCRs were defined as expanded if a significant change between any two time points was detected under a Poisson model with p below 0.0001. TCR abundances were normalised to the total number of TCRs sequenced per sample and were expressed as counts per million. TRAV1-2 paired with TRAJ12, TRAJ20 or TRAJ33 defined MAIT TCRs, while TRAV10 paired with TRAJ18 defined iNKT TCRs. VDJdb, accessed on 1 November 2021, was searched for TCRs annotated for CMV, EBV and SARS-CoV-2, and TCRs annotated for more than one antigen were excluded. The public reads were reprocessed in TCRdb via fastp at Q25 and MiXCR, keeping in-frame beta chains. Rows are unified per CDR3 protein, each entry keeping the most common DNA and genes. Here the V and J calls rest on TCRdb's processing, not on the authors' analysis. For this sample there are about 83,000 distinct CDR3 sequences; 10% appear just once. Clones ranked in the top ten supply approximately 8% of the sample.

The chain joins TRBV4-1 to TRBJ1-5; the D gene is perhaps TRBD1, on 6 matching bases. This TCR was sampled from an adult who was a healthcare worker with PCR-confirmed SARS-CoV-2 infection or an uninfected control (not recorded which). The specimen comprised whole blood, sampled at baseline. In nucleotide form, the sequence is TGCGCCAGCAGCCGGGACACTTGGGATCAGCCCCAGCATTTT. It translates to CASSRDTWDQPQHF.